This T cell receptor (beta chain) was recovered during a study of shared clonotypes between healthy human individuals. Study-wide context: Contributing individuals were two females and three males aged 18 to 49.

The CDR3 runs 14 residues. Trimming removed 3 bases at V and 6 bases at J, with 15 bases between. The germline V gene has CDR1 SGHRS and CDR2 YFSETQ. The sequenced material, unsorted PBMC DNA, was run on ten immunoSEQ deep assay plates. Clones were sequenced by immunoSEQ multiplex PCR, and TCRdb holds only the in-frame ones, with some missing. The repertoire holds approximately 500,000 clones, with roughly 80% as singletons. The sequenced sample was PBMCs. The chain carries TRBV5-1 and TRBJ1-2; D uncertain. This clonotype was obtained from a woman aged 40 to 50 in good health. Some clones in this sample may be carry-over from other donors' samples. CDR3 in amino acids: CASSSGSGFDGYTF. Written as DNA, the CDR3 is TGCGCCAGCAGCTCCGGATCGGGGTTCGATGGCTACACCTTC. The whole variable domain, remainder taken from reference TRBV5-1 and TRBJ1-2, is KAGVTQTPRYLIKTRGQQVTLSCSPISGHRSVSWYQQTPGQGLQFLFEYFSETQRNKGNFPGRFSGRQFSNSRSEMNVSTLELGDSALYLCASSSGSGFDGYTFGSGTRLTVV.